Each of the 18 T cell receptor beta chains below was sequenced from the same sample in a study of T cells in Graves' hyperthyroidism and ophthalmopathy. Authors of the study amplified TCR beta CDR3 regions from RNA transcripts. The HTBI primer set drove a first-round RT-PCR of the TCR CDR3. MiXCR was run by TCRdb on the multiplex PCR reads, yielding one entry per CDR3 protein. Here the sample spans more than 500,000 distinct CDR3 sequences, more than 15% being singletons. Sequenced input: blood. Every receptor here comes from a woman aged 30 to 39 with Graves' ophthalmopathy.

In this sample, this clonotype turned up a few times. Possible read error: a much larger clone is one base away. J is TRBJ2-1 and V is TRBV27, with 13 bases lining up with TRBD2. The CDR3 covers 15 residues. Germline CDR1 and CDR2: MNHEY and SMNVEV (reference sequence). The CDR3 is CACSWTSGSSNEQFF. Here the CDR3 DNA reads TGTGCCTGCAGTTGGACTAGCGGGAGCAGCAATGAGCAGTTCTTC.

The chain uses TRBV10-3 and TRBJ2-1, with TRBD2 identical over 7 bases. The CDR3 has 16 amino acids. V dropped 10 bases and J dropped 4; count of bases not matched to a gene: 16. Germline CDR1 is ENHRY and CDR2 is SYGVKD. The DNA of the CDR3 is TGTGCCAGCAGCGTAGATGGACGGGAGGCGTACAATGAGCAGTTCTTC. It translates to CASSVDGREAYNEQFF.

This clonotype has ten or more counts. The DNA of the CDR3 is TGTGCCACCAGCAGACTGAAGGGGGGCAGCTTCACGGCCGAGCAGTACTTC. Protein: CATSRLKGGSFTAEQYF. V and J are TRBV15 and TRBJ2-7, with D perhaps TRBD1 or TRBD2 (6 bases each). The CDR3 has 17 residues. Germline CDR1 and CDR2: LNHNV and YYDKDF (reference sequence). Trimming removed 2 bases from V and 6 bases from J, with 23 bases in between.

In DNA, the CDR3 is TGTGCCAGCAGCTTAGCGGGGCTACTACAGACCCAGTACTTC. Translation gives CASSLAGLLQTQYF. The chain has TRBV7-9 and TRBJ2-5, with D perhaps TRBD1 (5 bases). Trimming removed 0 bases from V and 6 bases from J, with 11 bases in between. The germline CDR1 and CDR2 sequences are SEHNR and FQNEAQ (reference sequence). The CDR3 runs to 14 residues.

This clonotype was seen at least ten times. V gene TRBV27 combines with J gene TRBJ2-7; 9 bases map to TRBD1. V gave up 5 bases and J gave up 3 bases; unmatched junction bases: 8. CDR1 and CDR2 (germline): MNHEY, SMNVEV (reference sequence). This CDR3 comprises 15 residues. Here the CDR3 reads CASSPYGTGYYEQYF. The CDR3, as DNA: TGTGCCAGCAGTCCCTATGGGACAGGGTACTACGAGCAGTACTTC.

This sequence joins TRBV20-1 and TRBJ1-5; TRBD1 agrees at 7 bases. Unmatched junction bases numbered 10, after V lost 4 bases and J lost 7 bases. This CDR3 has 14 amino acids. Germline CDR1 DFQATT, CDR2 SNEGSKA (reference sequence). The CDR3 spells CSATSRTGSQPQHF. The CDR3, as DNA: TGCAGTGCTACCTCAAGGACAGGATCCCAGCCCCAGCATTTT.

Regarding this clonotype: This could be a read error, since a much larger clone is one nucleotide away. The chain couples TRBV28 to TRBJ2-7; a weak D match, TRBD1 (5 bases). The CDR3 totals 13 residues. CDR1 is MDHEN and CDR2 is SYDVKM in the germline V gene. CDR3 coding DNA: TGTGCCAGCCGAACAGGTCCCTCCTACGGGCAGTACTTC. It translates to CASRTGPSYGQYF.

This clonotype was counted at least ten times. This chain connects TRBV5-1 to TRBJ2-1, with D possibly being TRBD1 or TRBD2 (5 bases each). Germline values: CDR1 SGHRS, CDR2 YFSETQ. This CDR3 has 15 residues. V was shortened by 3 bases and J by 0 bases, with 10 bases between the two germline ends. The CDR3 is CASSWGLSSYNEQFF. The CDR3 nucleotides read TGCGCCAGCAGCTGGGGGTTAAGCTCCTACAATGAGCAGTTCTTC.

This chain links TRBV5-1 with TRBJ2-7; the D gene is possibly TRBD2 (5 bases). Germline V gene data show CDR1 as SGHRS and CDR2 as YFSETQ. The CDR3 has 15 residues. Trimming stripped 0 bases from V and 3 bases from J, with 13 bases between. CDR3 residues: CASSLEATAGYEQYF. CDR3 sequence (DNA): TGCGCCAGCAGCTTGGAAGCCACTGCGGGCTACGAGCAGTACTTC.

This clonotype was detected ten times or more. The J gene is TRBJ2-1, the V gene TRBV28; 11 bases align to TRBD2. Germline assignment: CDR1 MDHEN and CDR2 SYDVKM. The CDR3 covers 17 residues. Trimming at V came to 5 bases and at J to 6 bases, leaving 12 bases not matched to a gene. This CDR3 is CASSRSSSGRLGNEQFF. The CDR3 region has the DNA TGTGCCAGCAGTAGATCCTCTAGCGGGAGGCTTGGCAATGAGCAGTTCTTC.

The J gene is TRBJ1-4, the V gene TRBV20-1; 7 bases are shared with TRBD1. The CDR3 contains 13 residues. After removal of 6 bases from V and 8 bases from J, the junction contained 9 bases not matched to a gene. The germline V gene has CDR1 DFQATT and CDR2 SNEGSKA (reference sequence). The CDR3 spells CSAPDRENEKLFF. DNA of the CDR3: TGCAGTGCCCCAGACAGGGAGAACGAAAAACTGTTTTTT.

This clonotype has a count of ten or more. The chain joins TRBV20-1 to TRBJ2-3, with 9 bases lining up with TRBD2. J was trimmed by 2 bases and V by 4 bases; bases with no gene match: 7. The germline CDR1 and CDR2 sequences are DFQATT and SNEGSKA (reference sequence). The length of the CDR3 is 15 residues. As DNA, the CDR3 is TGCAGTGCTATAGCGGGGGCTCACTCCACAGATACGCAGTATTTT. The encoded protein is CSAIAGAHSTDTQYF.

The sample holds a few counts of this clonotype. The rearrangement joins TRBV3-1 to TRBJ2-3, with D uncertain. V was cut by 5 bases and J by 6 bases, with 15 bases left in between. This CDR3 is 14 amino acids long. Per the germline V gene, CDR1 is LGHDT and CDR2 is YNNKEL (reference sequence). The chain's CDR3 is CASSSRVPPDTQYF. In DNA form, the CDR3 reads TGTGCCAGCAGCTCCCGTGTCCCTCCCGATACGCAGTATTTT.

This clonotype was detected ten times or more. The CDR3 reads CASKRWTADNTEAFF. In DNA form, the CDR3 reads TGTGCCAGCAAGAGATGGACAGCCGATAACACTGAAGCTTTCTTT. The chain combines TRBV28 with TRBJ1-1; D is possibly TRBD1 (6 bases). Trimming took 7 bases from V and 2 from J, leaving 17 bases between them. Germline CDR1 MDHEN, CDR2 SYDVKM. The CDR3 loop spans 15 amino acids.

This clonotype was counted a few times. The gene calls are TRBV20-1 and TRBJ2-5; possibly TRBD1 or TRBD2 for D (5 bases each). V lost 0 bases, J lost 1 base, and 18 bases lay in between. Germline-derived CDR1 and CDR2 are DFQATT and SNEGSKA (reference sequence). The CDR3 length is 17 residues. The CDR3 sequence: CSARDMVGTTLQETQYF. In DNA, the CDR3 is TGCAGTGCTAGAGATATGGTGGGGACGACCCTCCAAGAGACCCAGTACTTC.

This clonotype was seen ten or more times. This chain links TRBV2 with TRBJ1-4; 9 nucleotides line up with TRBD1. The CDR3 has 15 amino acids. The V gene end was trimmed by 6 bases and the J gene end by 7 bases; junction bases not matched to a gene: 9. Germline V lookup: CDR1 SNHLY, CDR2 FYNNEI. The CDR3 sequence is CASRRDRDLFEKLFF. The CDR3 nucleotides are TGTGCCAGCAGACGGGACAGGGATTTGTTTGAAAAACTGTTTTTT. Full variable domain (remainder filled in from reference TRBV2 and TRBJ1-4): EPEVTQTPSHQVTQMGQEVILRCVPISNHLYFYWYRQILGQKVEFLVSFYNNEISEKSEIFDDQFSVERPDGSNFTLKIRSTKLEDSAMYFCASRRDRDLFEKLFFGSGTQLSVL.

The chain employs TRBV25-1 and TRBJ2-7; D might be TRBD2 (7 bases). Trimming took 3 bases from V and 0 from J, leaving 12 bases between them. Germline V CDR1 and CDR2: MGHDK, SYGVNS. This CDR3 is 15 amino acids long. CDR3 sequence: CASSDPRGASYEQYF. Here the CDR3 DNA reads TGTGCCAGCAGTGACCCCCGGGGGGCCTCCTACGAGCAGTACTTC.

The table lists this clonotype with many counts. This rearrangement joins TRBV6-2 or TRBV6-3 to TRBJ2-7, with TRBD2 identical over 7 bases. With V trimmed by 5 bases and J by 1 base, 17 bases remained unmatched. The CDR3 sequence is 18 residues long. From germline, CDR1 is MNHEY and CDR2 SVGEGT. The CDR3 coding sequence is TGTGCCAGCAGTCCGTCCTTAACGGGCGGGAGTTTTTCCTACGAGCAGTACTTC. It is translated as CASSPSLTGGSFSYEQYF.